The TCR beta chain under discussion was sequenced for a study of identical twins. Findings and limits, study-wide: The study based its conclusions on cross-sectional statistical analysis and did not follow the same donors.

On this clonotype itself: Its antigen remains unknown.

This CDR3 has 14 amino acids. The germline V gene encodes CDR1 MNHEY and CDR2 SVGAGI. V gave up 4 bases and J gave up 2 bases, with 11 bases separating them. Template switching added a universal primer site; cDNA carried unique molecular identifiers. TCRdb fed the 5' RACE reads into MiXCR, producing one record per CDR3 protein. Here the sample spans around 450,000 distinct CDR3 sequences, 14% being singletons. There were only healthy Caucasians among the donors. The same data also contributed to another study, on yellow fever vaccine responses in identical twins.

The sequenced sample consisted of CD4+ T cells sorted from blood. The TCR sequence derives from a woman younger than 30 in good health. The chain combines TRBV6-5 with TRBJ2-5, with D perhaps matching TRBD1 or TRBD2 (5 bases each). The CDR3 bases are TGTGCCAGCAGTTCAGGGAGAATTCAAGAGACCCAGTACTTC. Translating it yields CASSSGRIQETQYF.